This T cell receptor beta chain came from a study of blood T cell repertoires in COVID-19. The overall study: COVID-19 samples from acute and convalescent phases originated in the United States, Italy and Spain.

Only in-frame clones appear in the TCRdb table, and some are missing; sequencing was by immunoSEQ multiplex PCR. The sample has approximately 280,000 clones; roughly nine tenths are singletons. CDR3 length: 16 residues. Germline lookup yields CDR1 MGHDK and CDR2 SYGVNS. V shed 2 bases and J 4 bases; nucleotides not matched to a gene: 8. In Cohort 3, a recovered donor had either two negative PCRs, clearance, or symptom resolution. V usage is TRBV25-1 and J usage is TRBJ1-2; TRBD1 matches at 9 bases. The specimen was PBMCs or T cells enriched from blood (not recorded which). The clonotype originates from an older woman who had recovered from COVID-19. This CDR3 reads CASSEPRQGEVYGYTF. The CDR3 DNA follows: TGTGCCAGCAGTGAACCCCGACAGGGGGAAGTCTATGGCTACACCTTC.